At least ten counts were recorded for the clone carrying this T cell receptor (beta chain). This sample is part of a study of Graves' ophthalmopathy and Graves' hyperthyroidism. This CDR3 spans 15 amino acids. The germline V gene has CDR1 DFQATT and CDR2 SNEGSKA (reference sequence). V was cut by 3 bases and J by 5 bases, with 16 bases left in between. Beta-chain TCR CDR3 regions were amplified from RNA transcripts. HTBI primers served in a first-round RT-PCR, which a second-round multiplex PCR followed. TCRdb called the multiplex PCR reads again in MiXCR, with one record for every CDR3 protein. Here the sample spans approximately 160,000 distinct CDR3 sequences, just under 40% being singletons.

The source of this sequence is a man aged 25 to 40 with Graves' ophthalmopathy. Material: peripheral blood. This chain joins TRBV20-1 and TRBJ2-2, with D possibly TRBD1 on 6 matching bases. This CDR3 reads CSARWGPLRTGELFF. CDR3 DNA sequence: TGCAGTGCTAGGTGGGGGCCCCTAAGAACCGGGGAGCTGTTTTTT.